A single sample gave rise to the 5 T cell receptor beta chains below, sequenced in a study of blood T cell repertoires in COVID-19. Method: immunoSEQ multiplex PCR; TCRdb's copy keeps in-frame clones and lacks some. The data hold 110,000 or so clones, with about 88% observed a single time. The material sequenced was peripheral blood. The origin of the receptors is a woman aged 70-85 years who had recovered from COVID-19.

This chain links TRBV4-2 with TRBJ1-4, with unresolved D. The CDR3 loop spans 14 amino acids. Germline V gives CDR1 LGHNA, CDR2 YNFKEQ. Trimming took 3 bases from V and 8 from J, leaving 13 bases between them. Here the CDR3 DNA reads TGTGCCAGCAGCCACGGAGGAAGAAGGGAAAAACTGTTTTTT. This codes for CASSHGGRREKLFF.

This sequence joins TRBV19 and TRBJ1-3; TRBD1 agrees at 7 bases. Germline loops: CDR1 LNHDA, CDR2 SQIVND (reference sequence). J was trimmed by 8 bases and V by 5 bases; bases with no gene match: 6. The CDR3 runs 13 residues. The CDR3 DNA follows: TGTGCCAGTAGTGGACAGGTGTCGGACACCATATATTTT. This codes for CASSGQVSDTIYF.

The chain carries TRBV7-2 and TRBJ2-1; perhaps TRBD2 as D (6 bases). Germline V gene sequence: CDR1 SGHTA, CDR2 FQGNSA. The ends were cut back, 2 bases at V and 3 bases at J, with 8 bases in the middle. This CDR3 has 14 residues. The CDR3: CASSLRGSYNEQFF. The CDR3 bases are TGTGCCAGCAGCTTACGGGGGAGCTACAATGAGCAGTTCTTC.

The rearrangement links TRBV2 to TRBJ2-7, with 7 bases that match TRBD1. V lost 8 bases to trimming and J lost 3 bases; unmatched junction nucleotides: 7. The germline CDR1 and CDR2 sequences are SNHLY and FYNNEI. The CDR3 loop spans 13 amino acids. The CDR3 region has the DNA TGTGCCAGCGTCCCCGGGACAGACTACGAGCAGTACTTC. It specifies CASVPGTDYEQYF.

The CDR3 DNA follows: TGTGCCAGCAGCCTGGCAGGGTATTATGCCGATTCACCCCTCCACTTT. Protein product: CASSLAGYYADSPLHF. The rearrangement uses TRBV3-1 (or the pseudogene TRBV3-2) and TRBJ1-6, with D perhaps TRBD1 (5 bases). The CDR3 consists of 16 residues. Germline assignment: CDR1 LGHDT and CDR2 YNNKEL (reference sequence). V was clipped by 4 bases and J by 8 bases, with 18 bases between them.